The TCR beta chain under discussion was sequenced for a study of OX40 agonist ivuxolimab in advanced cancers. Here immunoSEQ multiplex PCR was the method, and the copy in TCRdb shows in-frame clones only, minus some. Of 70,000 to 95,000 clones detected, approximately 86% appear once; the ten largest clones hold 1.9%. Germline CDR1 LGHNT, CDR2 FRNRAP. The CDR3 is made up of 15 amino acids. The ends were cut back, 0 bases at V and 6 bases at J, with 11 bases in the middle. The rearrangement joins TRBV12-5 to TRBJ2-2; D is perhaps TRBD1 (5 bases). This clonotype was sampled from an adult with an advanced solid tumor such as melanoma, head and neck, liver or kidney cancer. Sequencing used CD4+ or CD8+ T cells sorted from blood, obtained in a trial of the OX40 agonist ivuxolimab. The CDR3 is CASGLVRLGPGELFF. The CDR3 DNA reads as TGTGCTAGTGGTTTGGTACGTCTGGGGCCCGGGGAGCTGTTTTTT. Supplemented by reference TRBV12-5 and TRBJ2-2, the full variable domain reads DARVTQTPRHKVTEMGQEVTMRCQPILGHNTVFWYRQTMMQGLELLAYFRNRAPLDDSGMPKDRFSAEMPDATLATLKIQPSEPRDSAVYFCASGLVRLGPGELFFGEGSRLTVL.